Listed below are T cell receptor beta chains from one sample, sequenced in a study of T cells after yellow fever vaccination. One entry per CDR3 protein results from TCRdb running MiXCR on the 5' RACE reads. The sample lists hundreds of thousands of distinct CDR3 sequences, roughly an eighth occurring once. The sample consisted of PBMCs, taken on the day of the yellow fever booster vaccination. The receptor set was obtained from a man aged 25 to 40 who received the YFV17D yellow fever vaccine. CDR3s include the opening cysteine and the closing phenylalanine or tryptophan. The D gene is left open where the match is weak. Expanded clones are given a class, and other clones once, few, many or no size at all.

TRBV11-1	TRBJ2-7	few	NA	CASSYDYYEQYF	TGTGCCAGCAGTTATGACTATTACGAGCAGTACTTC
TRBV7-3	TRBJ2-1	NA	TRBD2	CASRLLAGGSNEQFF	TGTGCCAGCAGGTTACTAGCGGGAGGTTCCAATGAGCAGTTCTTC
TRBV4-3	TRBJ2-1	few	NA	CASSQAPGAQRDEQFF	TGCGCCAGCAGCCAAGCCCCCGGGGCCCAGCGGGATGAGCAGTTCTTC
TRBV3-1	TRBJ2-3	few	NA	CASSQVAPGPDTQYF	TGTGCCAGCAGCCAAGTGGCCCCAGGGCCAGATACGCAGTATTTT
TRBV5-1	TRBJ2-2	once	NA	CASTDFGTGELFF	TGCGCCAGCACCGACTTCGGCACCGGGGAGCTGTTTTTT
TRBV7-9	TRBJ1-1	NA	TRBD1	CASSLGTGLTEAFF	TGTGCCAGCAGCCTCGGGACAGGGCTCACTGAAGCTTTCTTT
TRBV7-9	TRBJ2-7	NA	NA	CASSKTGAFTYEQYF	TGTGCCAGCAGCAAAACGGGGGCCTTCACCTACGAGCAGTACTTC
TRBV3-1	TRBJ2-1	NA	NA	CASSQDVAVANEQFF	TGTGCCAGCAGCCAAGACGTCGCTGTGGCCAATGAGCAGTTCTTC
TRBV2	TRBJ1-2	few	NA	CASTAGVDYGYTF	TGTGCCAGCACTGCAGGGGTGGACTATGGCTACACCTTC
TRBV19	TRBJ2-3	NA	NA	CASRSRGMTTDTQYF	TGTGCCAGTAGGAGTCGGGGTATGACCACAGATACGCAGTATTTT
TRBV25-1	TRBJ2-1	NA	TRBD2	CASSWTSGIHEQFF	TGTGCCAGCAGTTGGACTAGCGGGATCCATGAGCAGTTCTTC
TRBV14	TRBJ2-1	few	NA	CASSQDWGGYNEQFF	TGTGCCAGCAGCCAAGACTGGGGCGGATACAATGAGCAGTTCTTC
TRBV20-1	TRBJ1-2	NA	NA	CSARADSGGYTF	TGCAGTGCTAGAGCAGACTCCGGGGGCTACACCTTC